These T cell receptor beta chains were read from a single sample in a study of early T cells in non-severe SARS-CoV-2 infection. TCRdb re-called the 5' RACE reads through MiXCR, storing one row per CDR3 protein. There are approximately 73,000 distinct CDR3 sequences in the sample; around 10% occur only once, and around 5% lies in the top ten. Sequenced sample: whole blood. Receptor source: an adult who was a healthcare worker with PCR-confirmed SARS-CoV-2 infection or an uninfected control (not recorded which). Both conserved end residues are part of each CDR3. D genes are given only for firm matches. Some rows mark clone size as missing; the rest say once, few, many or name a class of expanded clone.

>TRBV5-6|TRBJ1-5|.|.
CASSLVTDNQPQHF
TGTGCCAGCAGCTTGGTGACAGACAATCAGCCCCAGCATTTT
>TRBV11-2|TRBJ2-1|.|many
CASSHLRGSRNEQFF
TGTGCCAGCAGCCATCTGAGGGGCAGTCGCAATGAGCAGTTCTTC
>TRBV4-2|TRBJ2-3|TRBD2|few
CASSQDPGAGGDTQYF
TGTGCCAGCAGCCAAGATCCCGGGGCGGGGGGAGATACGCAGTATTTT
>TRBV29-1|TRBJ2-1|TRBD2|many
CSANAAGGRNEQFF
TGCAGCGCAAACGCCGCGGGGGGGCGGAATGAGCAGTTCTTC
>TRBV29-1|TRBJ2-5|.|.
CSAQGGGQETQYF
TGCAGCGCCCAGGGGGGAGGACAGGAGACCCAGTACTTC
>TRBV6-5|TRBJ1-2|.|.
CASSLGSSQNGYTF
TGTGCCAGCAGCCTCGGCTCTTCACAAAATGGCTACACCTTC
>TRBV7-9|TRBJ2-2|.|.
CASSRGAGTGELFF
TGTGCCAGCAGCCGCGGGGCGGGGACCGGGGAGCTGTTTTTT
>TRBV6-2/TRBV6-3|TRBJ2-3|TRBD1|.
CATREGGNTDTQYF
TGTGCCACCAGGGAAGGGGGCAACACAGATACGCAGTATTTT
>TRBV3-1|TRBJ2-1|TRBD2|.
CASSLTSGGNEQFF
TGTGCCAGCAGCCTTACTAGCGGGGGGAATGAGCAGTTCTTC
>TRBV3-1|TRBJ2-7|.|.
CASSPKARYEQYF
TGTGCCAGCAGCCCGAAGGCTCGTTACGAGCAGTACTTC
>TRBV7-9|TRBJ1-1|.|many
CASSLASGGRTEAFF
TGTGCCAGCAGCTTAGCGTCGGGGGGCCGGACTGAAGCTTTCTTT
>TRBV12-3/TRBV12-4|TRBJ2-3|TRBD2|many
CASSSRLAGVTDTQYF
TGTGCCAGCAGTTCCCGACTAGCGGGGGTCACAGATACGCAGTATTTT
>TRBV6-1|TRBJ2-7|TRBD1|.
CASRTPGQGLYEQYF
TGTGCCAGCAGAACCCCGGGACAGGGGTTATACGAGCAGTACTTC
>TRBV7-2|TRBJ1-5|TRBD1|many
CASSQRTGRNNQPQHF
TGTGCCAGCAGCCAACGGACAGGTCGGAATAATCAGCCCCAGCATTTT
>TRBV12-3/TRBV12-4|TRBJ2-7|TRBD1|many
CASSLGDRGWNEQYF
TGTGCCAGCAGTTTAGGGGACAGGGGATGGAACGAGCAGTACTTC
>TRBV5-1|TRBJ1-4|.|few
CASSSGTLGREKLFF
TGCGCCAGCAGCAGCGGGACATTAGGACGAGAAAAACTGTTTTTT
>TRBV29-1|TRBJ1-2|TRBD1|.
CSVGRGTAGYTF
TGCAGCGTTGGCCGAGGGACAGCAGGCTACACCTTC
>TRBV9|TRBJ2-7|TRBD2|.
CASSRLAGESYEQYF
TGTGCCAGCAGCCGACTAGCGGGGGAGTCCTACGAGCAGTACTTC
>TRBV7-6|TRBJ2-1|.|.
CASGRPYNEQFF
TGTGCCAGCGGCAGGCCCTACAATGAGCAGTTCTTC
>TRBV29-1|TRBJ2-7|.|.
CSVRTDYEQYF
TGCAGCGTCCGGACCGACTACGAGCAGTACTTC
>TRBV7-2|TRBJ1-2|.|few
CASSLKAGANYGYTF
TGTGCCAGCAGCTTAAAGGCGGGAGCTAACTATGGCTACACCTTC
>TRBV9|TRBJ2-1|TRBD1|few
CASSVGDRLYNEQFF
TGTGCCAGCAGCGTAGGGGACAGGCTTTACAATGAGCAGTTCTTC
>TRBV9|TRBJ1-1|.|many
CASSVVGGSTEAFF
TGTGCCAGCAGCGTAGTGGGGGGGAGTACTGAAGCTTTCTTT
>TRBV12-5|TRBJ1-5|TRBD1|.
CASGLAGTGTGPQHF
TGTGCTAGTGGTTTGGCCGGGACAGGGACTGGGCCCCAGCATTTT
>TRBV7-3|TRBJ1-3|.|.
CASSPTFSENTIYF
TGTGCCAGCAGCCCTACCTTTTCTGAAAACACCATATATTTT
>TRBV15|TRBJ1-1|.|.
CATSRDHRAGEAFF
TGTGCCACCAGCAGAGATCACAGGGCAGGTGAAGCTTTCTTT
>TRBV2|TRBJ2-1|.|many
CASRVTGVEQFF
TGTGCCAGCAGAGTAACGGGGGTGGAGCAGTTCTTC
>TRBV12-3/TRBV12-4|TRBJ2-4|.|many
CASSPPLAKNIQYF
TGTGCCAGCAGTCCCCCCTTAGCCAAAAACATTCAGTACTTC
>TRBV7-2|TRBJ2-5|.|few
CASSLGELRGETQYF
TGTGCCAGCAGCTTAGGAGAACTTAGGGGAGAGACCCAGTACTTC